This T cell receptor beta chain is drawn from a study of CD8 T cells in Susac syndrome (dated by TCRdb to the late 2010s). Describing the broader study: Repertoire sequencing was used to test whether CD8+ T cell activation and differentiation in Susac syndrome was antigen driven. The research as a whole found: The number of individuals in the TCR sequencing and HLA analysis was acknowledged as relatively small.

RNA was extracted using the RNeasy kit, and about 0.45 to 1 ug of the RNA was reverse transcribed with random hexamers. TCR beta CDR3 regions were amplified with the immunoSEQ multiplex PCR assay covering 54 Vbeta and 13 Jbeta segments. PCR amplification bias was corrected by using a synthetic template baseline for primer optimization and computational correction. Per the source publication's procedure: Only productive sequences were kept, with reads annotated to V, D and J genes according to IMGT and analyzed in immunoSEQ Analyzer. To calculate clonality, Shannon entropy was normalized by log2 of the number of productive unique sequences and then subtracted from one. For each patient and control, public and private clones were evaluated among the 100 most prevalent clones. Susac-specific clones were defined as absent from healthy and MS cohorts, about 1,100 published viral clones and other ImmuneACCESS disease sequences. TCRdb took the public reads, trimmed them with fastp at Q25, ran MiXCR for clone calling and kept in-frame beta chains. Rows matching on CDR3 protein sequence are summarized as one entry with the most common DNA and genes. The V and J calls come from TCRdb's annotation, not from the publication. This sample gives some 220,000 distinct CDR3 sequences in total; around 96% of them show up just once. The ten largest make up roughly 0.1% of the sample.

Peripheral blood CD8+ and CD4+ T cells from healthy donors, Susac syndrome patients and multiple sclerosis patients were profiled using high-throughput TCR beta sequencing. Treatment-naive patients with stable or active relapsing-remitting disease fulfilling revised McDonald criteria were used as multiple sclerosis controls. CD8+ TEMRA cells were enriched by FACS, while bulk CD8+ and CD4+ T cells were purified by magnetic negative isolation. Blood was collected in EDTA tubes and processed within 24 hours, with PBMCs isolated through density gradient centrifugation. PBMCs intended for TCR sequencing were cryopreserved in liquid nitrogen and thawed later in a water bath at 37 degrees C. The sorted or isolated CD4+, CD8+ and CD8+ TEMRA cells had a purity of 90% or higher. Remarks on this clonotype: The specificity of this receptor is unknown. Within one base of it there is no much larger clone, and no base qualities were kept.

Measured from the cysteine to the phenylalanine, the CDR3 is 16 residues long. Only the CDR3 part of the read is kept: 48 bases, read in frame from the first base. CDR1 SEHNR and CDR2 FQNEAQ were looked up in the germline V gene (reference sequence). V was cut back by 5 bases and J by 4 bases, leaving a gap of 20 bases between them. The sample was CD4+ T cells from PBMCs. This clonotype was sampled from a human donor with multiple sclerosis. Recombination connected TRBV7-9 to TRBJ1-2; the D segment cannot be called with confidence. CDR3 protein: CASSNVGAFLVYGYTF. DNA sequence: TGTGCCAGCAGCAACGTGGGCGCGTTCTTAGTCTATGGCTACACCTTC.